What follows is one T cell receptor (beta chain) and its context. Its antigen remains unknown. The data originate from a study of radiotherapy plus CTLA-4 blockade in lung cancer. The CDR3 runs to 13 residues. J gave up 6 bases and V 8 bases, and 10 bases lay outside the gene matches. CDR1 is LNHNV, CDR2 YYDKDF, per germline (reference sequence). Study results and limitations: Radiotherapy with ipilimumab was followed by blood expansion of tumor-derived clones.

Only in-frame clones appear in the TCRdb table, and some are missing; sequencing was by immunoSEQ multiplex PCR. The table shows roughly 53,000 clones, with around 85% occurring only once. V gene TRBV15 combines with J gene TRBJ2-7; 7 nucleotides agree with TRBD1. The receptor comes from a human donor with non-small cell lung cancer who had a partial response to radiotherapy plus ipilimumab. The sample consisted of peripheral blood, taken from a patient treated with radiotherapy plus ipilimumab. In DNA, the CDR3 is TGTGCCACCGGGGTCGACAGGGTGGGCGAGCAGTACTTC. This codes for CATGVDRVGEQYF.